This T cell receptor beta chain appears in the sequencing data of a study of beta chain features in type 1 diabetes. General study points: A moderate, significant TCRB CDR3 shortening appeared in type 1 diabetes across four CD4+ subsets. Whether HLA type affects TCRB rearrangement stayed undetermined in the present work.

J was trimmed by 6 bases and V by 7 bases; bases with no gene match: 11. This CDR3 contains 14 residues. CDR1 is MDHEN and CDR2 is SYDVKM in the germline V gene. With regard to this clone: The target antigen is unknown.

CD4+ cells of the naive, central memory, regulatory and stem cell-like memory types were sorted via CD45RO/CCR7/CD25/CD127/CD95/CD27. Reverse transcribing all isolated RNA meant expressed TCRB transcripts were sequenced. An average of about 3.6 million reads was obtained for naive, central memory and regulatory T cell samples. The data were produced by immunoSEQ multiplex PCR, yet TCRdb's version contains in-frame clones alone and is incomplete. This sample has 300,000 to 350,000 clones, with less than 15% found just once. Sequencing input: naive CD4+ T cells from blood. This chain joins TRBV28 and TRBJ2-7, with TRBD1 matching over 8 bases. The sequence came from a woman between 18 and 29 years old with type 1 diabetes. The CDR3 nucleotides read TGTGCCAGCATTTCGACAGGGGCTAAGGCCGAGCAGTACTTC. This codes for CASISTGAKAEQYF.